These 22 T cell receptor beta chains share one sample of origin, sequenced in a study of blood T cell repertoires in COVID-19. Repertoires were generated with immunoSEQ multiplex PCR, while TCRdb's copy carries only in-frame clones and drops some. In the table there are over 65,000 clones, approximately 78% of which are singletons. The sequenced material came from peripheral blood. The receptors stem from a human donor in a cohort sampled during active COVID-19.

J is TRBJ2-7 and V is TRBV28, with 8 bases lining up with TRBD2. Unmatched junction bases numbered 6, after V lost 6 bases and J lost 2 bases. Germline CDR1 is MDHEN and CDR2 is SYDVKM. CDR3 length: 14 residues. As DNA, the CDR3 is TGTGCCAGCAGCCCAAGCGGGAGCACCTACGAGCAGTACTTC. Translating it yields CASSPSGSTYEQYF.

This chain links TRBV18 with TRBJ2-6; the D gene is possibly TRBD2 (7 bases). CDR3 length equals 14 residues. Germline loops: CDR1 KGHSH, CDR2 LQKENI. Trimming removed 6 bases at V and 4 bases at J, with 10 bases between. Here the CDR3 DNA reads TGTGCCAGCTCGGGGGGGCACGGGGCCAACGTCCTGACTTTC. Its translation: CASSGGHGANVLTF.

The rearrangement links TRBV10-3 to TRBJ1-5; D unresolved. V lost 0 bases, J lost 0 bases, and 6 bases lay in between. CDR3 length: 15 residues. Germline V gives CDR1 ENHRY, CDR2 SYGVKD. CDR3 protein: CAISESGLSNQPQHF. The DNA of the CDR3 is TGTGCCATCAGTGAGTCGGGCCTTAGCAATCAGCCCCAGCATTTT.

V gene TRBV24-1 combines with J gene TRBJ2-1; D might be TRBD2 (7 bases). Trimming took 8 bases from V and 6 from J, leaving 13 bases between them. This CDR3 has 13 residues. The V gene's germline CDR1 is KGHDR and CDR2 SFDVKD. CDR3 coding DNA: TGTGCCACCATGGGGGGGCTGGTCAATGAGCAGTTCTTC. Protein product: CATMGGLVNEQFF.

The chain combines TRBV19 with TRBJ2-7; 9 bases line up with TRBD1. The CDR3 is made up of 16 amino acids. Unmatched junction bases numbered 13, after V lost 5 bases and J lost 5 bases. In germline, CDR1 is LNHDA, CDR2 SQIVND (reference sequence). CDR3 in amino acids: CASSRYGGQGNNEQYF. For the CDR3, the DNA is TGTGCCAGTAGTCGCTATGGGGGACAGGGCAACAACGAGCAGTACTTC.

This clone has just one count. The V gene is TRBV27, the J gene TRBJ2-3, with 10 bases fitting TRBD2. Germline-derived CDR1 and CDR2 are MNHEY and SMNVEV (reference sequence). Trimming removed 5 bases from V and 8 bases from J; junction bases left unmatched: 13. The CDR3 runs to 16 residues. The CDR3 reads CASSGGLAGEKGTQYF. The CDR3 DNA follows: TGTGCCAGCAGTGGCGGGCTAGCGGGAGAGAAGGGTACGCAGTATTTT.

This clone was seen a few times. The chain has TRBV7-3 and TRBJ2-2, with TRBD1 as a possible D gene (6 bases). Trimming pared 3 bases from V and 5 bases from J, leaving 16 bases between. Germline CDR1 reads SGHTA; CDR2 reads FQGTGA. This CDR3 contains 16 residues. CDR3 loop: CASSFLPLTGTGELFF. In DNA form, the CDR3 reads TGTGCCAGCAGCTTCCTCCCCTTAACAGGGACCGGGGAGCTGTTTTTT.

CDR3 DNA: TGTGCCAGTAGTATGGGGCTAGCGACCAATGAGCAGTTCTTC. This codes for CASSMGLATNEQFF. The chain couples TRBV19 to TRBJ2-1, with D tentatively TRBD2 (6 bases). Trimming left V 3 bases short and J 6 bases short, with 12 bases between. The length of the CDR3 is 14 residues. CDR1 is LNHDA and CDR2 is SQIVND in the germline V gene (reference sequence).

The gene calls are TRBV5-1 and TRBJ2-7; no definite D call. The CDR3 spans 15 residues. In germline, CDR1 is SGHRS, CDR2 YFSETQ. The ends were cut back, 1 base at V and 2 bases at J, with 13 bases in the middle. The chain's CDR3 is CASSLIPGPTYEQYF. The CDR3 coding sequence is TGCGCCAGCAGCTTGATCCCAGGCCCGACCTACGAGCAGTACTTC.

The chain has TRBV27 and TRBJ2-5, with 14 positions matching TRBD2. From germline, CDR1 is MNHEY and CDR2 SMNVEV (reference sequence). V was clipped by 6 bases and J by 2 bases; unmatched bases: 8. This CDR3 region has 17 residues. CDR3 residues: CASSHDGLAGGQETQYF. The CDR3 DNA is TGTGCCAGCAGCCACGACGGACTAGCGGGAGGACAAGAGACCCAGTACTTC.

CDR3 in amino acids: CASSVLRVEDTQYF. CDR3 DNA: TGTGCCAGCAGCGTACTCAGGGTTGAAGATACGCAGTATTTT. The V call is TRBV7-9, the J call TRBJ2-3; TRBD1 is a possible D gene (5 bases). V shed 5 bases and J shed 5 bases, with 14 bases lying between them. Germline V gene lookup returns CDR1 SEHNR and CDR2 FQNEAQ (reference sequence). The CDR3 runs to 14 residues.

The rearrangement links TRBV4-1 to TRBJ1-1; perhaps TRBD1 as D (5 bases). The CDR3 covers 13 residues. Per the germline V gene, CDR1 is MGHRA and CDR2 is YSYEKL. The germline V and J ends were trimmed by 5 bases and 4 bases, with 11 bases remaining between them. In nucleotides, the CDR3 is TGCGCCAGCAGCTTGGGGGGGAGCACTGAAGCTTTCTTT. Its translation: CASSLGGSTEAFF.

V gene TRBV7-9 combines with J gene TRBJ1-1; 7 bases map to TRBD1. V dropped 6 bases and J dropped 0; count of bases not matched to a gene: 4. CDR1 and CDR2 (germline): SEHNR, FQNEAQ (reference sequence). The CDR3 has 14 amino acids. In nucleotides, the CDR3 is TGTGCCAGCAGGGCAGGGGGGATGAACACTGAAGCTTTCTTT. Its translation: CASRAGGMNTEAFF. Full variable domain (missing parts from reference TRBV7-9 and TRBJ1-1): DTGVSQNPRHKITKRGQNVTFRCDPISEHNRLYWYRQTLGQGPEFLTYFQNEAQLEKSRLLSDRFSAERPKGSFSTLEIQRTEQGDSAMYLCASRAGGMNTEAFFGQGTRLTVV.

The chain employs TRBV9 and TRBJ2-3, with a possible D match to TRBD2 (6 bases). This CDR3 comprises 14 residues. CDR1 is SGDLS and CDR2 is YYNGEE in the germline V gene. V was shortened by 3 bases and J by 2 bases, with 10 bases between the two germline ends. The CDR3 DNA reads TGTGCCAGCAGCGGTAGCGGATACACAGATACGCAGTATTTT. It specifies CASSGSGYTDTQYF.

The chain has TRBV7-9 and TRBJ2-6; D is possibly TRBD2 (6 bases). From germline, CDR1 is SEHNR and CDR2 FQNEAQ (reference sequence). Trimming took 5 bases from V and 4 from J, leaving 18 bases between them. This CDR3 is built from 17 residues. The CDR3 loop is CASSLLALISGANVLTF. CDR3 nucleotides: TGTGCCAGCAGCCTACTAGCTCTTATCTCGGGGGCCAACGTCCTGACTTTC.

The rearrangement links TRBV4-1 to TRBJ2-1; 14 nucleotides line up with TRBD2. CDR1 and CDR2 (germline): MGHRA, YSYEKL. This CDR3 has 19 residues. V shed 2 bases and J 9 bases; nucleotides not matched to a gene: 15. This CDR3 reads CASSQNPGLAGAGRSEQFF. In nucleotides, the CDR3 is TGCGCCAGCAGCCAAAATCCGGGACTAGCGGGAGCGGGGCGGAGTGAGCAGTTCTTC.

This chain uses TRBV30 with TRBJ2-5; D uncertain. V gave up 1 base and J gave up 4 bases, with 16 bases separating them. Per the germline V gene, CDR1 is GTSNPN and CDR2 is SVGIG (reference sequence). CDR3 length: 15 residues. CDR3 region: CAWSGAPWSPETQYF. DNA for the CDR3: TGTGCCTGGAGTGGAGCCCCGTGGAGCCCAGAGACCCAGTACTTC.

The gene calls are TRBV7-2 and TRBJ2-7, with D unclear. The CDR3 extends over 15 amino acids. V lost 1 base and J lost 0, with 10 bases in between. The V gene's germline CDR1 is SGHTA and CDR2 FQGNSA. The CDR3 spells CASSLVFGSSYEQYF. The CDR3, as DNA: TGTGCCAGCAGCTTAGTATTCGGGTCCTCCTACGAGCAGTACTTC.

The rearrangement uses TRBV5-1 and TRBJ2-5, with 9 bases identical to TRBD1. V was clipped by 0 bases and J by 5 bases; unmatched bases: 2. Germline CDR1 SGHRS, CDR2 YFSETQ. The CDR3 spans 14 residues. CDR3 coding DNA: TGCGCCAGCAGCTTGGCCGGACAGGGGGAGACCCAGTACTTC. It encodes CASSLAGQGETQYF.

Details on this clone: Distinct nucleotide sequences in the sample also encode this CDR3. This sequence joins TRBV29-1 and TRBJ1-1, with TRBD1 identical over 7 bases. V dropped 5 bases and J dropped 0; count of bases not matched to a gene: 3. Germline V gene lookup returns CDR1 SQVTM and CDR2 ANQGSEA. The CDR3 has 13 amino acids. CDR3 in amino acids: CSVRTGVNTEAFF. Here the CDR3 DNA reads TGCAGCGTTCGAACAGGGGTGAACACTGAAGCTTTCTTT.

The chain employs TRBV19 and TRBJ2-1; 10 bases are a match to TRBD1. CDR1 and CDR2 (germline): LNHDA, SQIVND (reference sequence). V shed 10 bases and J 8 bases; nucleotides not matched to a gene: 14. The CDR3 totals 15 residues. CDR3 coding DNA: TGTGCCACCCAAACGAGGACAGGGGGACGGGATGAGCAGTTCTTC. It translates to CATQTRTGGRDEQFF.

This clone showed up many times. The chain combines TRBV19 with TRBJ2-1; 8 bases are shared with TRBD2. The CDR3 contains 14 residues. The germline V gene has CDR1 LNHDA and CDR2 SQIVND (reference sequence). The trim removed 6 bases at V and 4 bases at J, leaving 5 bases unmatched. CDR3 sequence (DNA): TGTGCCAGTAGGGGACTAGAGTCGTACAATGAGCAGTTCTTC. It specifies CASRGLESYNEQFF. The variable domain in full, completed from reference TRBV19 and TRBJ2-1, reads DGGITQSPKYLFRKEGQNVTLSCEQNLNHDAMYWYRQDPGQGLRLIYYSQIVNDFQKGDIAEGYSVSREKKESFPLTVTSAQKNPTAFYLCASRGLESYNEQFFGPGTRLTVL.